These 2 T cell receptor beta chains came from one sample sequenced in a study of blood T cell repertoires in COVID-19. The method was immunoSEQ multiplex PCR; TCRdb's version includes in-frame clones alone and lacks a portion of them. The sample has some 65,000 clones, about 94% seen once; the top ten hold 2.5% to 3%. What was sequenced was peripheral blood. These receptors were collected from a man aged 70 or older with active COVID-19.

The genes are TRBV5-4 and TRBJ2-2, with a tentative D call TRBD2 (6 bases). The CDR3 has 15 residues. V was shortened by 4 bases and J by 5 bases, with 15 bases between the two germline ends. Germline CDR1 SGHNT, CDR2 YYREEE (reference sequence). In DNA form, the CDR3 reads TGTGCCAGCAGCCATGCCGGGGGACTTACCGGGGAGCTGTTTTTT. As protein: CASSHAGGLTGELFF.

The gene calls are TRBV7-9 and TRBJ1-3, with a tentative D call TRBD1 (5 bases). The V gene lost 1 base and the J gene lost 4 bases, with 14 bases spanning the gap. Germline values: CDR1 SEHNR, CDR2 FQNEAQ (reference sequence). This CDR3 has 16 residues. The CDR3 coding sequence is TGTGCCAGCAGCTTAGGGCAGGGCAGTTCCGGAAACACCATATATTTT. This codes for CASSLGQGSSGNTIYF.